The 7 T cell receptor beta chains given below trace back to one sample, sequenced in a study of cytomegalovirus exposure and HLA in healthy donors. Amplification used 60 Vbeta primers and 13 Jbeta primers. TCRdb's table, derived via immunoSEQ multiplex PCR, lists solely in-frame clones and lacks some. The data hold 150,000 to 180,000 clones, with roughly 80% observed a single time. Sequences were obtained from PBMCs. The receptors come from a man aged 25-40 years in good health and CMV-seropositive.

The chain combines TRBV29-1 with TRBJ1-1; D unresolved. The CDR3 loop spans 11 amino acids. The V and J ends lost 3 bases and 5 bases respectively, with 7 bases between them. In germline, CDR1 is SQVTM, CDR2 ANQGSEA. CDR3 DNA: TGCAGCGTTGATCGAGATACTGAAGCTTTCTTT. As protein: CSVDRDTEAFF.

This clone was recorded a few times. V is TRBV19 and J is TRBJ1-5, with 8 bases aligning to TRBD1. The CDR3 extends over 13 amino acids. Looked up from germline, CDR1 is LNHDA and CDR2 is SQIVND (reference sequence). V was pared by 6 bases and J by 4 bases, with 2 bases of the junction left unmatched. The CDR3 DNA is TGTGCCAGTAGAAACAGGGGGAATCAGCCCCAGCATTTT. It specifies CASRNRGNQPQHF.

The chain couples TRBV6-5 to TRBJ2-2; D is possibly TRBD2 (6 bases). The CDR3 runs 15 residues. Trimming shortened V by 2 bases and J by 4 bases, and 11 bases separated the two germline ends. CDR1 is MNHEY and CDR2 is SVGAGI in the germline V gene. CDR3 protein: CASSYGQGGTGELFF. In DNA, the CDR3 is TGTGCCAGCAGTTACGGCCAGGGAGGCACCGGGGAGCTGTTTTTT.

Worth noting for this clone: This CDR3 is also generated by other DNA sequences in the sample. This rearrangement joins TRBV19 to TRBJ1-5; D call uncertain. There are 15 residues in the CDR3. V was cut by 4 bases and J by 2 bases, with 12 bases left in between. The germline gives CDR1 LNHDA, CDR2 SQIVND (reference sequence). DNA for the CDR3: TGTGCCAGTAGTAGGGGAGGAGTTGGCAATCAGCCCCAGCATTTT. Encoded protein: CASSRGGVGNQPQHF.

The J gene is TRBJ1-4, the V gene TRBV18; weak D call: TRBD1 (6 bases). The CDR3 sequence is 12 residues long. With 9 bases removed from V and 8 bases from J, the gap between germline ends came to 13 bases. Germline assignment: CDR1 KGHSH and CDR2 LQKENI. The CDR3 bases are TGTGCCAGATACAGGGTTGGGGAAAAACTGTTTTTT. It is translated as CARYRVGEKLFF.

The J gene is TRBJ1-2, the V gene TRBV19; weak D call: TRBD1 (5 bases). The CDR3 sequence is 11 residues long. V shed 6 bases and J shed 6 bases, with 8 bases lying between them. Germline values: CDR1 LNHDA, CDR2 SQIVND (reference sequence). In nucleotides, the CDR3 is TGTGCCAGTAGAGGGGCAAATGGCTACACCTTC. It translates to CASRGANGYTF.

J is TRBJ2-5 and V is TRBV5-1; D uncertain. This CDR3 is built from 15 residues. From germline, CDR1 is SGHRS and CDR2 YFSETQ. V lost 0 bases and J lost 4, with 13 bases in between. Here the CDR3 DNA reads TGCGCCAGCAGCTTGGGCCTTTCTCTTAGAGAGACCCAGTACTTC. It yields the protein CASSLGLSLRETQYF.